Described below is a single T cell receptor beta chain sequence and its context. Its antigen is still unknown. The CDR3 runs 14 residues. The germline V gene encodes CDR1 SEHNR and CDR2 FQNEAQ (reference sequence). Deletions cut 3 bases from V and 0 bases from J, with 8 bases between. The PCR ran on 60 Vbeta and 13 Jbeta primers. Measured with immunoSEQ multiplex PCR; TCRdb has only the in-frame clones, and not every one. The sample includes around 90,000 clones, around 84% seen only once; the top ten take around a tenth. These data come from a study of cytomegalovirus exposure and HLA in healthy donors. Study results and caveats: Cytomegalovirus association was assigned to under 200 TCR beta chains. For most TCR sequences rarity was the rule, although some public TCRs occurred in many donors.

The sample was PBMCs. This clonotype was sampled from a human donor in good health. The chain joins TRBV7-9 to TRBJ1-1, with D possibly matching TRBD1 (6 bases). The CDR3 is CASSFGTLNTEAFF. The CDR3, as DNA: TGTGCCAGCAGCTTCGGGACACTGAACACTGAAGCTTTCTTT.